This TCR beta chain appears in the sequencing data of a study of blood T cell repertoires in COVID-19. The wider study: The United States, Italy and Spain supplied acute and convalescent COVID-19 samples.

Enrolled during active infection, Seattle patients were then followed longitudinally. Sequenced by immunoSEQ multiplex PCR; TCRdb stores in-frame clones only, minus some. There are about 60,000 clones in the sample; roughly four fifths occur only once, and roughly a tenth lies in the top ten. The V end was cut by 3 bases, the J end by 0 bases, with 15 bases between. The CDR3 spans 17 residues. Per the germline V gene, CDR1 is LNHDA and CDR2 is SQIVND (reference sequence). The rearrangement links TRBV19 to TRBJ2-1; D is possibly TRBD2 (6 bases). The TCR was taken from a middle-aged man with COVID-19, enrolled during active disease. Source material: peripheral blood. The CDR3 coding sequence is TGTGCCAGTAGTATTTCAAGCGGGCCCGGCTCCTACAATGAGCAGTTCTTC. Protein product: CASSISSGPGSYNEQFF. The full variable domain, its missing parts supplied by reference TRBV19 and TRBJ2-1, is DGGITQSPKYLFRKEGQNVTLSCEQNLNHDAMYWYRQDPGQGLRLIYYSQIVNDFQKGDIAEGYSVSREKKESFPLTVTSAQKNPTAFYLCASSISSGPGSYNEQFFGPGTRLTVL.